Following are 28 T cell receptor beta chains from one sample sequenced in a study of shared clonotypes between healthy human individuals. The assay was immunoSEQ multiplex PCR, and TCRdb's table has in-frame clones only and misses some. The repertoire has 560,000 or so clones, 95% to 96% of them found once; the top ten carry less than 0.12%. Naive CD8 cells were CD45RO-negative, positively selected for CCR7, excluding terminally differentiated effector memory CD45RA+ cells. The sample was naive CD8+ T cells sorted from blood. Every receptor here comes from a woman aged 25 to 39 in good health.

The CDR3 protein is CASSYVAGVVEQYF. DNA of the CDR3: TGTGCCAGCAGTTACGTGGCGGGAGTCGTCGAGCAGTACTTC. The genes are TRBV6-5 and TRBJ2-7; TRBD2 matches 7 bases. The CDR3 is 14 amino acids. Germline CDR1 MNHEY, CDR2 SVGAGI. Trimming at V came to 2 bases and at J to 6 bases, leaving 7 bases not matched to a gene.

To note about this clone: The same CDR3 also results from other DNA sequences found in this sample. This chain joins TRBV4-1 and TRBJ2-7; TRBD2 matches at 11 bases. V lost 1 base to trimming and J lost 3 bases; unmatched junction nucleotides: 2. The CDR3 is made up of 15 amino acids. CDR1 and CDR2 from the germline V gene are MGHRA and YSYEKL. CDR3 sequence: CASSQGTSGYYEQYF. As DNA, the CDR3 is TGCGCCAGCAGCCAAGGGACTAGCGGGTACTACGAGCAGTACTTC.

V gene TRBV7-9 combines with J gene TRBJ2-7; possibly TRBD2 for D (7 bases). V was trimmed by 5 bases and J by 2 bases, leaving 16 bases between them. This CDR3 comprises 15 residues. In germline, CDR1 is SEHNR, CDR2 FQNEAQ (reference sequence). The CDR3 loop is CASSQAKGGAYEQYF. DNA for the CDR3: TGTGCCAGCAGCCAGGCAAAAGGGGGGGCCTACGAGCAGTACTTC.

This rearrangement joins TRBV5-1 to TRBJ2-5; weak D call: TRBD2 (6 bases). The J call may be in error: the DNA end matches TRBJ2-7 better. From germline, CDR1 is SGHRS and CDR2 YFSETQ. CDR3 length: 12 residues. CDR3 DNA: TGCGCCAGCAGCTCCGGGGGCTACGAGCAGTACTTC. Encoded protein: CASSSGGYEQYF.

CDR3 sequence reads: CASAPETHLIRTQYF. CDR3 bases: TGTGCTAGTGCCCCGGAGACACACTTAATCCGGACCCAGTACTTC. The chain is built from TRBV12-5 and TRBJ2-5; D remains unclear. The germline V and J ends were trimmed by 7 bases and 7 bases, with 22 bases remaining between them. Germline-derived CDR1 and CDR2 are LGHNT and FRNRAP. The length of the CDR3 is 15 residues.

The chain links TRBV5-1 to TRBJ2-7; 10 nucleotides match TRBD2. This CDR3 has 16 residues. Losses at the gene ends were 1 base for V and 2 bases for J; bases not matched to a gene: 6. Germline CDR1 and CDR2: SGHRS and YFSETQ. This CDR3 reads CASSLTLAGVPYEQYF. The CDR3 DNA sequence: TGCGCCAGCAGCTTGACCCTAGCGGGAGTTCCCTACGAGCAGTACTTC.

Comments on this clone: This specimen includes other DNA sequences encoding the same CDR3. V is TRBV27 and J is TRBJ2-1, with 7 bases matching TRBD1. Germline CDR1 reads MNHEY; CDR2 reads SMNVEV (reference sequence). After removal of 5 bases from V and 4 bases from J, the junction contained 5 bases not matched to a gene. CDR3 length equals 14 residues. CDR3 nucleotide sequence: TGTGCCAGCAGTCTCGGGACAGTATACAATGAGCAGTTCTTC. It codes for CASSLGTVYNEQFF.

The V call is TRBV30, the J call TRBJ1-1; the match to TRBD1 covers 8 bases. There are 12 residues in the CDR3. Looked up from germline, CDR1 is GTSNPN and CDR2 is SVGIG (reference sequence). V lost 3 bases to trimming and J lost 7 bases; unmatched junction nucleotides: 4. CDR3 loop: CAWRYRGFEAFF. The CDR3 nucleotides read TGTGCCTGGAGATACAGGGGGTTTGAAGCTTTCTTT.

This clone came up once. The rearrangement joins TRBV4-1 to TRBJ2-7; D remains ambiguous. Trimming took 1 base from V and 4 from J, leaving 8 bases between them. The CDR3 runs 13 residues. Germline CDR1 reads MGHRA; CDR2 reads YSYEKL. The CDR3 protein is CASSQALLYEQYF. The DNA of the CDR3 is TGCGCCAGCAGCCAAGCACTGCTATACGAGCAGTACTTC.

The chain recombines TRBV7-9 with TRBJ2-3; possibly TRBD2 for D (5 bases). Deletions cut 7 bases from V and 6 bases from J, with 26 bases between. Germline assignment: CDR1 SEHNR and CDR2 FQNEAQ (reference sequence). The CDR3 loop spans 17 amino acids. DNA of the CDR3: TGTGCCAGCACTACAACGCGGGTTGGACGAGAGATCGATACGCAGTATTTT. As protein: CASTTTRVGREIDTQYF.

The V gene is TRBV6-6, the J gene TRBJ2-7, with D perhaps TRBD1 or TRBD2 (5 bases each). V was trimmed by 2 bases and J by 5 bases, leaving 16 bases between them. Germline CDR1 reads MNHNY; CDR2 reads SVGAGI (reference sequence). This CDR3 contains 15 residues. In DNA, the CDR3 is TGTGCCAGCAGTTACCGAGGGACGGGAATTGACGAGCAGTACTTC. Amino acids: CASSYRGTGIDEQYF.

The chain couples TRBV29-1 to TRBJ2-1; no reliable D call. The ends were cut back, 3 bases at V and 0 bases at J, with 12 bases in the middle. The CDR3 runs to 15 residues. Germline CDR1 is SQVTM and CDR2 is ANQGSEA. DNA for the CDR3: TGCAGCGTTGACGAGTCGGGTGGCTCCTACAATGAGCAGTTCTTC. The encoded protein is CSVDESGGSYNEQFF.

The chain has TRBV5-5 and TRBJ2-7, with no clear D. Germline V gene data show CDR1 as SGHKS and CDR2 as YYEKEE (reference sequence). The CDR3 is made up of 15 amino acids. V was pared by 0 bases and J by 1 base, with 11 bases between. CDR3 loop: CASSLEGFFSYEQYF. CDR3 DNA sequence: TGTGCCAGCAGCTTGGAAGGGTTTTTTTCCTACGAGCAGTACTTC.

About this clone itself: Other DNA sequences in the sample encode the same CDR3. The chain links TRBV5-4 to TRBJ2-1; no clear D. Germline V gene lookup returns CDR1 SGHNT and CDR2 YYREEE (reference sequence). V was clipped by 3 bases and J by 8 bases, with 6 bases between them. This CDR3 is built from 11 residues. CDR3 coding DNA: TGTGCCAGCAGCTCCTTGGATGAGCAGTTCTTC. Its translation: CASSSLDEQFF.

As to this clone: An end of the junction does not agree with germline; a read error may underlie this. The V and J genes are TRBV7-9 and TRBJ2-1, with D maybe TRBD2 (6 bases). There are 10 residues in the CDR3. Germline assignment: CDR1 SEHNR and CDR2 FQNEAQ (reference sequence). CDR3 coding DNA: TGTGCCAGCAGCTTCCCGGGAGAGATCTTC. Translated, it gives CASSFPGEIF.

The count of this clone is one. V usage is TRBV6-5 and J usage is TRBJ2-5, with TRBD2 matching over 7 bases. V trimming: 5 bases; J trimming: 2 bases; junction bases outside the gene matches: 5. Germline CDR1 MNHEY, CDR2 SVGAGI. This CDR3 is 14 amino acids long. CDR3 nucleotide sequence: TGTGCCAGCAGTGGGACTAACATACAAGAGACCCAGTACTTC. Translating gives CASSGTNIQETQYF.

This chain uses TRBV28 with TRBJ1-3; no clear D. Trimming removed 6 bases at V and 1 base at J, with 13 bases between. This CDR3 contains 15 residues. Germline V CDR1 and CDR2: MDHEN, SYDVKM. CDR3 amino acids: CASSAAGLSGNTIYF. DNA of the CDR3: TGTGCCAGCAGCGCCGCGGGGTTATCTGGAAACACCATATATTTT. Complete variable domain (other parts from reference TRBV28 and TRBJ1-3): DVKVTQSSRYLVKRTGEKVFLECVQDMDHENMFWYRQDPGLGLRLIYFSYDVKMKEKGDIPEGYSVSREKKERFSLILESASTNQTSMYLCASSAAGLSGNTIYFGEGSWLTVV.

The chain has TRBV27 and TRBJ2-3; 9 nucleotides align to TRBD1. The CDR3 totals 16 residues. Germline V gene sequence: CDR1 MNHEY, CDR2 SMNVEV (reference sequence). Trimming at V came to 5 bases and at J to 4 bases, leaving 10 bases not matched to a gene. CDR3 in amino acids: CASSTWTGVRPDTQYF. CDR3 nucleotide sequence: TGTGCCAGCAGTACCTGGACAGGGGTACGGCCAGATACGCAGTATTTT.

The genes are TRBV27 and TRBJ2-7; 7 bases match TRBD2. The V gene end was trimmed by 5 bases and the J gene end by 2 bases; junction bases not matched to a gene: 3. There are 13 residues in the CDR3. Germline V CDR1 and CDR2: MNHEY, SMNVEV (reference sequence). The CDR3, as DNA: TGTGCCAGCAGTGACCGGGAGGCCTACGAGCAGTACTTC. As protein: CASSDREAYEQYF.

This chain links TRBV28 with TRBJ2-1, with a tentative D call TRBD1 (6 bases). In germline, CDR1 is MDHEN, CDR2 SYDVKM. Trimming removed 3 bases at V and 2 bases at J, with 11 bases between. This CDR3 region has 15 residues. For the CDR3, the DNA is TGTGCCAGCAGTTTTCTACCAGGGGCCTACAATGAGCAGTTCTTC. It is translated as CASSFLPGAYNEQFF.

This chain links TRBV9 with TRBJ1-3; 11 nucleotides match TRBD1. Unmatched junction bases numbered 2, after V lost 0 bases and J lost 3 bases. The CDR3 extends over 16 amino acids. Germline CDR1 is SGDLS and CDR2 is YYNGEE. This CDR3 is CASSVEDRGHGNTIYF. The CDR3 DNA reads TGTGCCAGCAGCGTAGAGGACAGGGGGCATGGAAACACCATATATTTT.

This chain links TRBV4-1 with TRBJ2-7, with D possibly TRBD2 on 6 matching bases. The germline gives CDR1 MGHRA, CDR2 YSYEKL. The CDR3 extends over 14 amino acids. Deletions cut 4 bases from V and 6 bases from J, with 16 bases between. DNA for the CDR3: TGCGCCAGCAGCCCTACGGGGGAAGGGGTCGAGCAGTACTTC. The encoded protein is CASSPTGEGVEQYF.

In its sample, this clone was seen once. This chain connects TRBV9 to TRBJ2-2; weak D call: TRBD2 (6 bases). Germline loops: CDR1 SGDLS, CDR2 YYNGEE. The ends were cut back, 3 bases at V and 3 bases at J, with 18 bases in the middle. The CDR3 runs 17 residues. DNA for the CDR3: TGTGCCAGCAGCGGCCGGGACTCCCCGCCCTACACCGGGGAGCTGTTTTTT. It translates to CASSGRDSPPYTGELFF.

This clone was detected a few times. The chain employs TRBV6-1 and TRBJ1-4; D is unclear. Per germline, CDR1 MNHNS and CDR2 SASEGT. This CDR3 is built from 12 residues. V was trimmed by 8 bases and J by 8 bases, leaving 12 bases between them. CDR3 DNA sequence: TGTGCCAGCCAGGAATTTGTCGAAAAACTGTTTTTT. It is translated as CASQEFVEKLFF.

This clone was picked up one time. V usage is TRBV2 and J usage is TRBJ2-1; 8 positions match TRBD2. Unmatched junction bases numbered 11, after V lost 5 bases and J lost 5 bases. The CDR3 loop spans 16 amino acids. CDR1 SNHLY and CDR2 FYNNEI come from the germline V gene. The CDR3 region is CASSSPLAVLDNEQFF. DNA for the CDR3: TGTGCCAGCAGTTCACCACTAGCGGTACTCGACAATGAGCAGTTCTTC.

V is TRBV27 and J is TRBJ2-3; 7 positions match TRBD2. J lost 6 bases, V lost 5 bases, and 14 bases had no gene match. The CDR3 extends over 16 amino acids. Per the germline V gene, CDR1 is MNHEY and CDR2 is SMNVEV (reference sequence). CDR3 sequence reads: CASSPSAGNKIDTQYF. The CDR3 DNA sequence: TGTGCCAGCAGTCCTTCAGCGGGAAATAAAATTGATACGCAGTATTTT.

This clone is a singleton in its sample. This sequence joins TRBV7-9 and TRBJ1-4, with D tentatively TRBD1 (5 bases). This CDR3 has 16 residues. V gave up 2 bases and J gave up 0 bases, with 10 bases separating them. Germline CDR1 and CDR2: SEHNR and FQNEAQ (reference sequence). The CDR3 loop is CASSLIMGATNEKLFF. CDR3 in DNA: TGTGCCAGCAGCTTAATTATGGGGGCAACTAATGAAAAACTGTTTTTT.

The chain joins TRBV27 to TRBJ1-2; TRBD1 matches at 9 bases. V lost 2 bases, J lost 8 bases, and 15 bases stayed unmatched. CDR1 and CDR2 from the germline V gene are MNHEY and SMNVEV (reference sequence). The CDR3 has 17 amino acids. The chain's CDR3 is CASSLAPGQGGPGGYTF. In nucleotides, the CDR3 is TGTGCCAGCAGTTTAGCCCCGGGACAGGGAGGGCCTGGCGGCTACACCTTC.